This TCR beta chain was identified during a study of cytotoxic CD8 clonotypes in ibrutinib-treated CLL. As for the study in general: On average, each sample had some 250,000 productive templates and tens of thousands of productive rearrangements.

The V gene end was trimmed by 5 bases and the J gene end by 8 bases; junction bases not matched to a gene: 8. The CDR3 spans 14 residues. Germline CDR1 and CDR2: SNHLY and FYNNEI. Genomic DNA in an amount of roughly 2 micrograms was extracted from cryopreserved PBMCs and used for the preparation of TCR beta libraries. Sequenced by immunoSEQ multiplex PCR; TCRdb stores in-frame clones only, minus some. The sample includes 20,000 to 25,000 clones, around 70% of them seen just once. The chain is built from TRBV2 and TRBJ1-4, with TRBD1 matching 7 bases. Sequenced here: PBMCs, sampled before ibrutinib treatment. The receptor's source is a human donor with chronic lymphocytic leukemia. CDR3 sequence: CASSSRQGGEKLFF. In nucleotides, the CDR3 is TGTGCCAGCAGTTCTAGACAGGGTGGAGAAAAACTGTTTTTT.